Below, 13 T cell receptor beta chains from the same sample are listed, as sequenced in a study of blood T cell repertoires in COVID-19. This table comes from immunoSEQ multiplex PCR, and its TCRdb copy is limited to in-frame clones, with some not included. The sample shows some 37,000 clones, 90% of them seen only once. The specimen was peripheral blood. These receptors all come from a human donor in a cohort sampled during active COVID-19.

The CDR3 here is CASSLLKGYEAFF. The CDR3 DNA follows: TGTGCCAGCAGTTTACTTAAGGGGTATGAAGCTTTCTTT. The chain recombines TRBV28 with TRBJ1-1; possibly TRBD1 for D (5 bases). The V and J ends lost 2 bases and 7 bases respectively, with 11 bases between them. This CDR3 is built from 13 residues. Germline-derived CDR1 and CDR2 are MDHEN and SYDVKM. Full variable domain (outside the CDR3, taken from reference TRBV28 and TRBJ1-1): DVKVTQSSRYLVKRTGEKVFLECVQDMDHENMFWYRQDPGLGLRLIYFSYDVKMKEKGDIPEGYSVSREKKERFSLILESASTNQTSMYLCASSLLKGYEAFFGQGTRLTVV.

The chain couples TRBV2 to TRBJ2-7, with D tentatively TRBD1 (6 bases). The length of the CDR3 is 12 residues. The germline V and J ends were trimmed by 7 bases and 8 bases, with 15 bases remaining between them. Germline values: CDR1 SNHLY, CDR2 FYNNEI. CDR3 DNA: TGTGCCAGCAACCTTAACCAGGGGAAGCAGTACTTC. Translated, it gives CASNLNQGKQYF.

V gene TRBV24-1 combines with J gene TRBJ1-1; 8 nucleotides line up with TRBD1. From germline, CDR1 is KGHDR and CDR2 SFDVKD. Trimming cost V 7 bases and J 1 base; bases outside gene matches: 10. The CDR3 has 16 residues. CDR3 DNA: TGTGCCACCAGCGGCCCTGGACAGGGAAAGAACACTGAAGCTTTCTTT. Translation gives CATSGPGQGKNTEAFF.

V and J are TRBV28 and TRBJ2-7; D is uncertain. The CDR3 contains 13 residues. The germline gives CDR1 MDHEN, CDR2 SYDVKM. Trimming took 5 bases from V and 3 from J, leaving 11 bases between them. CDR3 protein: CASSPTDGYEQYF. For the CDR3, the DNA is TGTGCCAGCAGTCCAACAGACGGCTACGAGCAGTACTTC.

The chain uses TRBV28 and TRBJ2-2; 8 bases fit TRBD1. With 11 bases clipped from V and 6 bases from J, the junction kept 8 bases outside the gene matches. Germline V lookup: CDR1 MDHEN, CDR2 SYDVKM. The CDR3 runs 13 residues. CDR3 coding DNA: TGTGCCCTCGGACAGGGACGGTCCGGGGAGCTGTTTTTT. Translating it yields CALGQGRSGELFF.

This chain connects TRBV3-1 (or the pseudogene TRBV3-2) to TRBJ2-5; D possibly corresponds to TRBD2 (5 bases). This CDR3 spans 15 amino acids. V was trimmed by 4 bases and J by 5 bases, leaving 17 bases between them. Germline CDR1 LGHDT, CDR2 YNNKEL (reference sequence). The chain's CDR3 is CASSPTAERRETQYF. The CDR3 nucleotides are TGTGCCAGCAGCCCAACCGCTGAACGGAGGGAGACCCAGTACTTC.

V is TRBV6-5 and J is TRBJ2-3; D is undetermined. The CDR3 spans 11 residues. Germline V gene lookup returns CDR1 MNHEY and CDR2 SVGAGI. With 5 bases removed from V and 5 bases from J, the gap between germline ends came to 5 bases. The CDR3 protein is CASSIKDTQYF. The CDR3 region has the DNA TGTGCCAGCAGTATAAAAGATACGCAGTATTTT.

The rearrangement joins TRBV24-1 to TRBJ2-3; 9 nucleotides line up with TRBD1. V was pared by 3 bases and J by 3 bases, with 6 bases of the junction left unmatched. This CDR3 has 16 amino acids. In germline, CDR1 is KGHDR, CDR2 SFDVKD. DNA for the CDR3: TGTGCCACCAGTGATATACAGGGGGCCCCTACAGATACGCAGTATTTT. Translated: CATSDIQGAPTDTQYF.

The J gene is TRBJ2-1, the V gene TRBV5-4; TRBD2 matches at 7 bases. The CDR3 consists of 15 residues. V lost 0 bases to trimming and J lost 8 bases; unmatched junction nucleotides: 8. Germline loops: CDR1 SGHNT, CDR2 YYREEE (reference sequence). CDR3 amino acids: CASSLGGSPLDEQFF. The CDR3 nucleotides are TGTGCCAGCAGCTTGGGCGGGAGCCCCTTGGATGAGCAGTTCTTC.

The chain has TRBV18 and TRBJ2-4; D possibly corresponds to TRBD1 (5 bases). From germline, CDR1 is KGHSH and CDR2 LQKENI. The CDR3 length is 14 residues. Trimming left V 3 bases short and J 2 bases short, with 8 bases between. This CDR3 is CASSPGQTKNIQYF. The CDR3, as DNA: TGTGCCAGCTCACCGGGGCAGACCAAAAACATTCAGTACTTC.

V gene TRBV10-1 combines with J gene TRBJ1-6, with D unresolved. V lost 0 bases and J lost 9, with 9 bases in between. The CDR3 is made up of 14 amino acids. Per the germline V gene, CDR1 is WNHNN and CDR2 is SYGVQD (reference sequence). The CDR3 DNA reads as TGCGCCAGCAGTGAGTCGGGAGTAGGTTCACCCCTCCACTTT. Its protein product is CASSESGVGSPLHF.

This clone occurred a few times. The chain carries TRBV5-6 and TRBJ1-5; TRBD1 matches at 7 bases. This CDR3 is 17 amino acids long. Trimming removed 2 bases from V and 0 bases from J; junction bases left unmatched: 8. Per germline, CDR1 SGHDT and CDR2 YYEEEE. The CDR3 sequence is CASSFTRGLSSNQPQHF. CDR3 DNA: TGTGCCAGCAGCTTCACGAGGGGGCTTAGTAGCAATCAGCCCCAGCATTTT.

The chain has TRBV4-1 and TRBJ1-5; 7 bases map to TRBD1. This CDR3 has 15 amino acids. Per the germline V gene, CDR1 is MGHRA and CDR2 is YSYEKL. Trimming took 2 bases from V and 5 from J; bases not matched to a gene: 6. CDR3 region: CASSQTWTGDQPQHF. The CDR3 region has the DNA TGCGCCAGCAGCCAAACCTGGACAGGAGATCAGCCCCAGCATTTT.